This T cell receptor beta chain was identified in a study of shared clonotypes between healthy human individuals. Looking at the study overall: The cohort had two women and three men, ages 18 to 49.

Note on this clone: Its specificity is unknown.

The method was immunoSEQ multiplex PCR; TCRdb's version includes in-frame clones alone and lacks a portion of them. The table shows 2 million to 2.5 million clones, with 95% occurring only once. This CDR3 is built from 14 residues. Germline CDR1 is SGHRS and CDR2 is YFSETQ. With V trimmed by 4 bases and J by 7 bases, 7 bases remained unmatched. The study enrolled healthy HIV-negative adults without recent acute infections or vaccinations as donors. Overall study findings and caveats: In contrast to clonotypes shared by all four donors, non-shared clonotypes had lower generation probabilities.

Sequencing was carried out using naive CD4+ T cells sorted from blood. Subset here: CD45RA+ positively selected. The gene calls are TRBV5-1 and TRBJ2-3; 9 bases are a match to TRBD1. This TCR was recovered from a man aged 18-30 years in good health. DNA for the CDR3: TGCGCCAGCAGCAAGGGACAGGGAGGAAATACGCAGTATTTT. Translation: CASSKGQGGNTQYF.